One sample yielded the 14 T cell receptor beta chains listed below, sequenced in a study of T-cell memory formation after mild COVID-19. TCRdb re-derived calls from the 5' RACE reads in MiXCR, one entry per CDR3 protein. This sample has 84,000 or so distinct CDR3 sequences; about 15% occur once, and the top ten carry 30% to 35%. The sequenced sample was PBMCs or a T cell subset sorted from them (not recorded which). The origin of the receptors is an adult woman who had mild COVID-19 (a few samples of this study predate the infection). Cell type and time point are not known.

This chain links TRBV13 with TRBJ2-1; 10 nucleotides align to TRBD2. This CDR3 is built from 14 residues. Germline values: CDR1 PRHDT, CDR2 FYEKMQ (reference sequence). Trimming took 7 bases from V and 2 from J; bases not matched to a gene: 2. CDR3 sequence: CASTSGGAYNEQFF. As DNA, the CDR3 is TGTGCCAGCACCAGCGGGGGGGCCTACAATGAGCAGTTCTTC.

This clonotype has more than one count but fewer than ten. In DNA, the CDR3 is TGTGCCACCAGCAGAAGACAGGGGAACACTGAAGCTTTCTTT. It codes for CATSRRQGNTEAFF. J is TRBJ1-1 and V is TRBV15; 7 nucleotides line up with TRBD1. The V and J ends lost 2 bases and 1 base, in that order; junction bases with no gene match: 1. CDR3 length equals 14 residues. Germline loops: CDR1 LNHNV, CDR2 YYDKDF (reference sequence).

In this sample, this clonotype turned up a few times. The chain couples TRBV7-6 to TRBJ2-2; D remains ambiguous. Germline V CDR1 and CDR2: SGHVS, FNYEAQ. V was trimmed by 5 bases and J by 5 bases, leaving 6 bases between them. The CDR3 length is 12 residues. In DNA form, the CDR3 reads TGTGCCAGCAGCCCCGTTACCGGGGAGCTGTTTTTT. This translates into CASSPVTGELFF.

The rearrangement uses TRBV25-1 and TRBJ2-7, with TRBD1 matching over 7 bases. Trimming cost V 7 bases and J 2 bases; bases outside gene matches: 11. The CDR3 is 15 residues long. Germline CDR1 MGHDK, CDR2 SYGVNS. The CDR3 protein is CASTDRQGSTYEQYF. The CDR3 coding sequence is TGTGCCAGCACTGACAGACAGGGTAGCACCTACGAGCAGTACTTC.

This clonotype was seen more than once but under ten times. The V call is TRBV7-6, the J call TRBJ2-3; 13 bases line up with TRBD2. This CDR3 spans 17 amino acids. The V gene's germline CDR1 is SGHVS and CDR2 FNYEAQ. The V gene end was trimmed by 5 bases and the J gene end by 7 bases; junction bases not matched to a gene: 12. Written as DNA, the CDR3 is TGTGCCAGCAGCCATCCCGGACTAGCGGGGGAGGATAATACGCAGTATTTT. This codes for CASSHPGLAGEDNTQYF.

This clonotype came up many times. The chain employs TRBV5-1 and TRBJ2-1; no clear D gene. Trimming shortened V by 5 bases and J by 4 bases, and 7 bases separated the two germline ends. Germline V CDR1 and CDR2: SGHRS, YFSETQ. The CDR3 loop spans 12 amino acids. This chain's CDR3 is CASSSGYNEQFF. The CDR3 coding sequence is TGCGCCAGCAGTTCCGGGTACAATGAGCAGTTCTTC. Together with reference TRBV5-1 and TRBJ2-1, the CDR3 gives the full variable domain: KAGVTQTPRYLIKTRGQQVTLSCSPISGHRSVSWYQQTPGQGLQFLFEYFSETQRNKGNFPGRFSGRQFSNSRSEMNVSTLELGDSALYLCASSSGYNEQFFGPGTRLTVL.

The CDR3: CASSQDQASYEQYF. As DNA, the CDR3 is TGCGCCAGCAGCCAAGATCAAGCGAGCTACGAGCAGTACTTC. V is TRBV4-3 and J is TRBJ2-7, with unresolved D. This CDR3 comprises 14 residues. V was trimmed by 0 bases and J by 3 bases, leaving 9 bases between them. Germline CDR1 LGHNA, CDR2 YSLEER.

A few counts support this clonotype. The chain combines TRBV12-3 or TRBV12-4 with TRBJ1-1; no clear D. Trimming pared 6 bases from V and 2 bases from J, leaving 10 bases between. The length of the CDR3 is 13 residues. The CDR3 sequence: CASSPTPNTEAFF. CDR3 in DNA: TGTGCCAGCAGCCCGACTCCCAACACTGAAGCTTTCTTT.

This sequence joins TRBV4-1 and TRBJ2-7; 9 bases match TRBD1. The ends lost 3 bases at V and 0 bases at J; junction bases unmatched: 3. Per the germline V gene, CDR1 is MGHRA and CDR2 is YSYEKL. The CDR3 contains 15 residues. The CDR3 region is CASSQRQGGSYEQYF. CDR3 DNA: TGCGCCAGCAGCCAGCGACAGGGGGGCTCCTACGAGCAGTACTTC.

In this sample, this clonotype turned up a few times. CDR3 sequence (DNA): TGTGCCAGCAGCTCCCGTTCCGGGACAGGGGGAAGAGTCGGGGAGCTGTTTTTT. This gives the protein CASSSRSGTGGRVGELFF. The chain has TRBV11-2 and TRBJ2-2; TRBD1 matches 11 bases. CDR3 length equals 18 residues. V lost 4 bases and J lost 7; bases outside the gene matches: 14. Germline V gene sequence: CDR1 SGHAT, CDR2 FQNNGV.

This clonotype was detected only a few times. The CDR3 region has the DNA TGCAGCGTTGCGGGGGAACACTCTGGGGCCAACGTCCTGACTTTC. This translates into CSVAGEHSGANVLTF. The rearrangement uses TRBV29-1 and TRBJ2-6, with D possibly TRBD2 on 6 matching bases. The CDR3 spans 15 residues. The germline V gene has CDR1 SQVTM and CDR2 ANQGSEA. V lost 4 bases, J lost 0 bases, and 10 bases lay in between.

The table lists this clonotype with a few counts. The chain recombines TRBV12-3 or TRBV12-4 with TRBJ2-4, with a tentative D call TRBD2 (6 bases). V lost 10 bases and J 6 bases, leaving 22 bases between the germline ends. CDR3 length: 15 residues. Here the CDR3 DNA reads TGTGCCATCATCCCCTCCGGGACTCCAGGAAACATTCAGTACTTC. The encoded protein is CAIIPSGTPGNIQYF.

The sample holds a few counts of this clonotype. V is TRBV6-2 or TRBV6-3 and J is TRBJ1-5; D is ambiguous. The CDR3 runs 17 residues. V gave up 3 bases and J gave up 0 bases, with 15 bases separating them. Germline V gives CDR1 MNHEY, CDR2 SVGEGT. The CDR3 loop is CASSYSVGQYSNQPQHF. CDR3 DNA: TGTGCCAGCAGTTATAGTGTCGGGCAGTATAGCAATCAGCCCCAGCATTTT.

The chain is built from TRBV6-5 and TRBJ2-3; 8 nucleotides agree with TRBD2. Germline V gene sequence: CDR1 MNHEY, CDR2 SVGAGI. The CDR3 spans 15 residues. Trimming at V came to 5 bases and at J to 4 bases, leaving 8 bases not matched to a gene. Here the CDR3 reads CASSVTGGASDTQYF. CDR3 sequence (DNA): TGTGCCAGCAGTGTGACCGGGGGGGCCTCAGATACGCAGTATTTT.